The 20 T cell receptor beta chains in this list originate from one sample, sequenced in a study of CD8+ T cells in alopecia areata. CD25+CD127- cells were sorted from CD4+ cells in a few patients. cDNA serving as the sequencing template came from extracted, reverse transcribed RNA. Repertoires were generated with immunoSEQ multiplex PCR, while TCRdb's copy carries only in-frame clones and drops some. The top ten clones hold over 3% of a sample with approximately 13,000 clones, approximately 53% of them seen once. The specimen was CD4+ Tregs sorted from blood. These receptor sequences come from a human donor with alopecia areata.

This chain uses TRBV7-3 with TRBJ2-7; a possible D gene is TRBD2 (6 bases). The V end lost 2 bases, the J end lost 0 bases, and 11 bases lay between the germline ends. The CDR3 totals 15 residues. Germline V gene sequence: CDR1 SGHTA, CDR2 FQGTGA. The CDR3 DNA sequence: TGTGCCAGCAGCTTAGTGTCCGGGAGCTCCTACGAGCAGTACTTC. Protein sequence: CASSLVSGSSYEQYF.

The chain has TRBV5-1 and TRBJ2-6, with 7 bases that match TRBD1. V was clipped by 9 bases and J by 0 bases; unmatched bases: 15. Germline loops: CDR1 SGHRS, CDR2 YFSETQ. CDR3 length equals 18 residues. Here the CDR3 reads CATHSRDSKLSGANVLTF. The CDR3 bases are TGCGCCACCCACTCCCGGGACAGTAAACTCTCTGGGGCCAACGTCCTGACTTTC. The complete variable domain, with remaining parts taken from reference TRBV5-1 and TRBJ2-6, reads KAGVTQTPRYLIKTRGQQVTLSCSPISGHRSVSWYQQTPGQGLQFLFEYFSETQRNKGNFPGRFSGRQFSNSRSEMNVSTLELGDSALYLCATHSRDSKLSGANVLTFGAGSRLTVL.

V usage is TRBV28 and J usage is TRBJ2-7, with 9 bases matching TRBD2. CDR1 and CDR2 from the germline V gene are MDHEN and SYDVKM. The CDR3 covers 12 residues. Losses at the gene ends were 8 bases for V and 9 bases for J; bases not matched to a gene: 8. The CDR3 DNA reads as TGTGCCAGCCAACGGATGCGGGAGGGGCAGTACTTC. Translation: CASQRMREGQYF.

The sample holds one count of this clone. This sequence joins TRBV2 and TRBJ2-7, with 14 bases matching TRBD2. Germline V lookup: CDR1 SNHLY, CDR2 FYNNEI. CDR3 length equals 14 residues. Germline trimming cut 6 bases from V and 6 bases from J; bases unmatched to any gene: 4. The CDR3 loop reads CASSRLAGGLEQYF. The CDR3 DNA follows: TGTGCCAGCAGCCGACTAGCGGGAGGGCTCGAGCAGTACTTC.

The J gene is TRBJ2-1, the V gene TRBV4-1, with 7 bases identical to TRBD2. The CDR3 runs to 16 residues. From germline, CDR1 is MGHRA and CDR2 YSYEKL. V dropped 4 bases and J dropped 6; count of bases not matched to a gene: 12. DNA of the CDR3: TGCGCCAGCAGCCCGAGGTGGGGGGGGAGAGGCAATGAGCAGTTCTTC. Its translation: CASSPRWGGRGNEQFF.

The CDR3 loop is CASSLSTGNYGYTF. CDR3 nucleotide sequence: TGTGCCAGCAGTTTATCAACGGGCAACTATGGCTACACCTTC. V usage is TRBV27 and J usage is TRBJ1-2; no clear D gene. The CDR3 contains 14 residues. V lost 0 bases, J lost 2 bases, and 7 bases lay in between. CDR1 is MNHEY, CDR2 SMNVEV, per germline (reference sequence).

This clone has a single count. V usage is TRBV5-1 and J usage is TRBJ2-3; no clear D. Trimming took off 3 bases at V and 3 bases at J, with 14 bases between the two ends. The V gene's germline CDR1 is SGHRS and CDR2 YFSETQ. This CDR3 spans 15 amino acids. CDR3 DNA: TGCGCCAGCAGCTATGGGCAGGCGGCGACAGATACGCAGTATTTT. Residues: CASSYGQAATDTQYF.

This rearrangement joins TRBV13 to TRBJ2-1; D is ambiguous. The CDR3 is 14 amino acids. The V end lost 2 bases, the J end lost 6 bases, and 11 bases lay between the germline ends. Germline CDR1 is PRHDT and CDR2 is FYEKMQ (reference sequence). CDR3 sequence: CASSLSRTLNEQFF. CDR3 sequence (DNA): TGTGCCAGCAGCTTAAGTAGGACCCTCAATGAGCAGTTCTTC.

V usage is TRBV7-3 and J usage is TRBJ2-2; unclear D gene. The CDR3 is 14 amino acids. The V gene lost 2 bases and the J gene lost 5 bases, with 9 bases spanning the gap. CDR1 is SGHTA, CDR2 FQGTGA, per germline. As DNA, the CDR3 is TGTGCCAGCAGCTTATTCGTGGGAACCGGGGAGCTGTTTTTT. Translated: CASSLFVGTGELFF. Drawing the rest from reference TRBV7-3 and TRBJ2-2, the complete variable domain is GAGVSQTPSNKVTEKGKYVELRCDPISGHTALYWYRQSLGQGPEFLIYFQGTGAADDSGLPNDRFFAVRPEGSVSTLKIQRTERGDSAVYLCASSLFVGTGELFFGEGSRLTVL.

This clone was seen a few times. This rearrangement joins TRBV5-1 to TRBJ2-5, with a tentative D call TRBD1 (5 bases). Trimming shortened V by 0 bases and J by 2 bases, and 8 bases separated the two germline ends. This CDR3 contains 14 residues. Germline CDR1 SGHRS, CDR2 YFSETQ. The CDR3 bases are TGCGCCAGCAGCTTGGTACAGGTACAAGAGACCCAGTACTTC. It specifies CASSLVQVQETQYF.

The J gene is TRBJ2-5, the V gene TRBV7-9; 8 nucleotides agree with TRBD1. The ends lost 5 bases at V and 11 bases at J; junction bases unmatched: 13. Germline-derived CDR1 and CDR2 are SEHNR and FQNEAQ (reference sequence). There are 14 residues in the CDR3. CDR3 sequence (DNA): TGTGCCAGCAGCGGGACAGGAGGACTGTGGGAGCAGTACTTC. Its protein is CASSGTGGLWEQYF.

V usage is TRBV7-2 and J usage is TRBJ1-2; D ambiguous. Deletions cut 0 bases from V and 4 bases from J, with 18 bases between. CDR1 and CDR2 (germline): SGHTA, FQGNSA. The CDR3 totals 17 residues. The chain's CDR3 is CASSLAGGSDWGYGYTF. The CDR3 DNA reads TGTGCCAGCAGCTTAGCTGGAGGTTCGGACTGGGGCTATGGCTACACCTTC.

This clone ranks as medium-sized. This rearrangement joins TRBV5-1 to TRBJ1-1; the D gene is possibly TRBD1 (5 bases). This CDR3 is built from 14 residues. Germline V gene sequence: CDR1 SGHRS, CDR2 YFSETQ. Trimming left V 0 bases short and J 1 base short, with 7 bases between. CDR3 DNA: TGCGCCAGCAGCTTGGTTCAGGGGAACACTGAAGCTTTCTTT. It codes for CASSLVQGNTEAFF.

CDR3 protein: CASTRSQAGGFLYEQYF. In DNA, the CDR3 is TGTGCCAGCACCCGAAGTCAGGCGGGTGGATTCCTCTACGAGCAGTACTTC. V and J are TRBV28 and TRBJ2-7, with a weak D call TRBD2 (5 bases). Trimming took 7 bases from V and 3 from J, leaving 25 bases between them. This CDR3 region has 17 residues. CDR1 is MDHEN, CDR2 SYDVKM, per germline. Variable domain in full (rest from reference TRBV28 and TRBJ2-7): DVKVTQSSRYLVKRTGEKVFLECVQDMDHENMFWYRQDPGLGLRLIYFSYDVKMKEKGDIPEGYSVSREKKERFSLILESASTNQTSMYLCASTRSQAGGFLYEQYFGPGTRLTVT.

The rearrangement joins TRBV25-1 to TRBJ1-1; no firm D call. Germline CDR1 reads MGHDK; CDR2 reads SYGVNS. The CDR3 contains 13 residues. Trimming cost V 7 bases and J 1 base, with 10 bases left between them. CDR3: CASTHRGNTEAFF. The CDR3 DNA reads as TGTGCCAGCACCCATCGGGGGAACACTGAAGCTTTCTTT.

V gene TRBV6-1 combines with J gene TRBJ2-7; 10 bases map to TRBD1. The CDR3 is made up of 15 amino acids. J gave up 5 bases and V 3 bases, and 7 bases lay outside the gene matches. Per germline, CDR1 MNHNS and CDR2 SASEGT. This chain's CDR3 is CASSDGGQGIDEQYF. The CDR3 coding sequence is TGTGCCAGCAGTGATGGGGGACAGGGGATCGACGAGCAGTACTTC.

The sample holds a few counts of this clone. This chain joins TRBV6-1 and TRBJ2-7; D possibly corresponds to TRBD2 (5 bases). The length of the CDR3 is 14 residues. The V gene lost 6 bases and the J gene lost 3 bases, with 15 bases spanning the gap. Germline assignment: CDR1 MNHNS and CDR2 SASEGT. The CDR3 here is CASSSTGIRYEQYF. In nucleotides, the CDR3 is TGTGCCAGCAGCTCAACCGGGATCCGCTACGAGCAGTACTTC.

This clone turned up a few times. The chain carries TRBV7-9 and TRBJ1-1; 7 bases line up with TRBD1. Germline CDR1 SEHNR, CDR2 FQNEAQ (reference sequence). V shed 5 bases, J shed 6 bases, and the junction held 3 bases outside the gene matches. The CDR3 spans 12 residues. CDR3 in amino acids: CASSDRVAEAFF. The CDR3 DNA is TGTGCCAGCAGCGACAGGGTCGCTGAAGCTTTCTTT.

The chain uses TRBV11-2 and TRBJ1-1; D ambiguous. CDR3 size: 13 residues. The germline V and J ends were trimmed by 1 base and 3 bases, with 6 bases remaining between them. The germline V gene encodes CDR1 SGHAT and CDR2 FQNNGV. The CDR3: CASSLASYTEAFF. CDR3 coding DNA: TGTGCCAGCAGCTTAGCGTCTTACACTGAAGCTTTCTTT.

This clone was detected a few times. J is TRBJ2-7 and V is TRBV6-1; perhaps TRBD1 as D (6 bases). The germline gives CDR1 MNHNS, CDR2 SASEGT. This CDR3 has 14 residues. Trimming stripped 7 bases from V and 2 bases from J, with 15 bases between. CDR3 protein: CASTDPGHTYEQYF. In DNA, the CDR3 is TGTGCCAGCACCGACCCGGGACATACCTACGAGCAGTACTTC.